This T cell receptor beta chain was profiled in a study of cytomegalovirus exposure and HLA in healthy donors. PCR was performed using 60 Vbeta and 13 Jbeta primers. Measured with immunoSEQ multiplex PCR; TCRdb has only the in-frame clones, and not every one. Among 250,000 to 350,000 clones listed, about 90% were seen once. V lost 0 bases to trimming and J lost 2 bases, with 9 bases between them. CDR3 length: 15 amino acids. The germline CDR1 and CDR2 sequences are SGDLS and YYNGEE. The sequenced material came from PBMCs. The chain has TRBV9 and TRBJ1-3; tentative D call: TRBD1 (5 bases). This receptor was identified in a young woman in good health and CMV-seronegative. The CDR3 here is CASSVEGAPGNTIYF. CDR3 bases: TGTGCCAGCAGCGTAGAAGGGGCGCCTGGAAACACCATATATTTT.